The T cell receptor beta chain under discussion was sequenced for a study of blood T cell repertoires in COVID-19. Germline CDR1 and CDR2: MNHNS and SASEGT. The V end lost 3 bases, the J end lost 4 bases, and 18 bases lay between the germline ends. The CDR3 is made up of 16 amino acids. Assay used: immunoSEQ multiplex PCR; TCRdb lists only in-frame clones, some missing. The top ten clones hold more than 1.4% of a sample with fewer than 500,000 clones, 86% of them seen once. The chain couples TRBV6-1 to TRBJ1-2; D remains unclear. The TCR originated in a woman younger than 45 with active or convalescent COVID-19. The sample consisted of peripheral blood. This chain's CDR3 is CASSDRQTKVSYGYTF. CDR3 DNA: TGTGCCAGCAGTGATCGCCAGACAAAGGTGAGCTATGGCTACACCTTC.